This TCR beta chain was captured in a study of a mutant IDH1 vaccine in newly diagnosed glioma. As for this clone: Its antigen remains unidentified.

Noted time point: week 47, end of study. Doses comprised 300 ug of mutant IDH1 20-mer peptide each, plus topical imiquimod. Profiling relied on immunoSEQ multiplex PCR, and the TCRdb table lists in-frame clones only, not all of them. Among roughly 34,000 clones listed, around nine tenths were seen once. The CDR3 length is 12 residues. CDR1 MNHNS and CDR2 SASEGT come from the germline V gene. The germline V and J ends were trimmed by 6 bases and 4 bases, with 7 bases remaining between them. This specimen consisted of PBMCs, obtained from a glioma patient whose treatment included an IDH1 peptide vaccine. The clonotype was recovered from a woman in her thirties or forties with glioma. The J gene is TRBJ2-1, the V gene TRBV6-1, with a possible D match to TRBD2 (6 bases). For the CDR3, the DNA is TGTGCCAGCAGCCTAGCGTACAATGAGCAGTTCTTC. Protein sequence: CASSLAYNEQFF.